This T cell receptor (beta chain) was found in a study of blood T cell repertoires in COVID-19. On the study more broadly: COVID-19 samples collected from the United States, Italy and Spain covered acute and convalescent phases. Nucleic acid was either cDNA or gDNA, and it came from T cells, B-cell-depleted T cells, or PBMCs.

Original processing methods: Amplified reference gene primers provided the basis for estimating nucleated cell counts. The data were produced by immunoSEQ multiplex PCR, yet TCRdb's version contains in-frame clones alone and is incomplete. V, J and clone size are taken as reported in that table, and D and trimming were inferred from the DNA itself. The repertoire has about 180,000 clones, approximately 87% of them found once; the top ten carry about 20%. The sequence was collected from an older man with active or convalescent COVID-19. Sequencing input: peripheral blood.

The CDR3 DNA is TGTGCCATCAGTGAGCCACAACTGACAGGGGGTGGCTACACCTTC. Translated, it gives CAISEPQLTGGGYTF. The rearrangement uses TRBV10-3 and TRBJ1-2, with 9 bases that match TRBD1. The junction had 8 bases not matched to a gene; V was cut back by 2 bases and J by 7 bases. Germline V gives CDR1 ENHRY, CDR2 SYGVKD. This CDR3 has 15 amino acids.